This TCR beta chain appears in the sequencing data of a study of tumour-infiltrating T cells in Burkitt lymphoma. Method: immunoSEQ multiplex PCR; TCRdb's copy keeps in-frame clones and lacks some. The profile shows some 9,200 clones, about two thirds of them singletons. This CDR3 has 12 amino acids. The germline gives CDR1 SEHNR, CDR2 FQNEAQ (reference sequence). Between the trimmed V and J ends, which lost 4 bases and 9 bases, there was a span of 12 bases. In this sample, this clone turned up a few times. The chain combines TRBV7-9 with TRBJ1-1; D is ambiguous. This receptor was identified in a human donor with diffuse large B-cell lymphoma. Sequenced: tumor tissue. The CDR3 nucleotides are TGTGCCAGCAGCTCCGACAACCCACAAGCTTTCTTT. Protein sequence: CASSSDNPQAFF.